These T cell receptor beta chains were read from a single sample in a study of T cell changes during pregnancy in multiple sclerosis. Profiling relied on immunoSEQ multiplex PCR, and the TCRdb table lists in-frame clones only, not all of them. The sample lists tens of thousands of clones, 85% to 90% occurring once. Sequences were derived from peripheral blood, sampled after pregnancy. All receptors come from a female donor in good health, enrolled as a control in a pregnancy study. CDR3s include the opening cysteine and the closing phenylalanine or tryptophan. D genes are given only for firm matches. Size values are once, few and many counts, or a class for expanded clones, and some rows have none.

cdr3_nt cdr3_aa v_call d_call j_call clone_size
TGTGCCAGTAGTCTGACAGGTAAGAACACTGAAGCTTTCTTT CASSLTGKNTEAFF TRBV19 NA TRBJ1-1 NA
TGTGCCAGCAGCTTTGGACGACTAGCGGGGGGCAGGGAGCAGTTCTTC CASSFGRLAGGREQFF TRBV7-2 TRBD2 TRBJ2-1 NA
TGTGCTAGCACCCACGCTGGACAGGGGAGGCAACCCCTCCACTTT CASTHAGQGRQPLHF TRBV7-7 TRBD1 TRBJ1-6 NA
TGTGCCAGCAGCTCCCAGGGGGCGGCTAATGAAAAACTGTTTTTT CASSSQGAANEKLFF TRBV5-6 TRBD1 TRBJ1-4 NA
TGTGCCAGCAGCCCACCCGTAGCGGCCTCCTACAATGAGCAGTTCTTC CASSPPVAASYNEQFF TRBV4-2 NA TRBJ2-1 NA
TGTGCCAGCAGCTTAGGAACGGGATACTTAGGAGAGCAGTACTTC CASSLGTGYLGEQYF TRBV7-9 NA TRBJ2-7 NA
TGTGCCAGCAGTCCGGAGAACGGCCCCTACGAGCAGTACTTC CASSPENGPYEQYF TRBV2 NA TRBJ2-7 NA
TGTGCCAGCTCACCGTCGGGGAACACTGAAGCTTTCTTT CASSPSGNTEAFF TRBV18 NA TRBJ1-1 NA
TGCAGCGTTGTCCAAGGGACAGGGGCCTACGAGCAGTACTTC CSVVQGTGAYEQYF TRBV29-1 TRBD1 TRBJ2-7 NA
TGTGCCAGCAGCCTGGCCCCGGGGTATGAGCAGTTCTTC CASSLAPGYEQFF TRBV7-9 NA TRBJ2-1 once
TGTGCAAGTCGCCCCGTGGGCGGGGGCCCACGGGAGCAGTACTTC CASRPVGGGPREQYF TRBV12-2 NA TRBJ2-7 NA
TGCGCCAGCAGCCAAGGGACAGCTTACTACGAGCAGTACTTC CASSQGTAYYEQYF TRBV4-3 NA TRBJ2-7 NA
TGCGCCAGCGGGGGACAGGGGGATGGCTACACCTTC CASGGQGDGYTF TRBV5-1 TRBD1 TRBJ1-2 NA
TGTGCCTGGAGTTCACAGGGGTTGCGTGAAAAACTGTTTTTT CAWSSQGLREKLFF TRBV30 TRBD1 TRBJ1-4 NA
TGTGCCGGTCAGCAGCGGGGGGGCCGGGATACGCAGTATTTT CAGQQRGGRDTQYF TRBV7-2 TRBD2 TRBJ2-3 NA
TGTGCCAGCAGCTTAGATTGGGCTAGCGAGATCACAGATACGCAGTATTTT CASSLDWASEITDTQYF TRBV11-3 NA TRBJ2-3 NA
TGTGCCAGTAGTAGAAGACAGGGCGGTAGGATGAACACTGAAGCTTTCTTT CASSRRQGGRMNTEAFF TRBV19 TRBD1 TRBJ1-1 NA
TGTGCCAGCTCCCCCCAAGCCGAGGCTGGAAACACCATATATTTT CASSPQAEAGNTIYF TRBV6-1 NA TRBJ1-3 many
TGTGCTAGTGGTTTGGTACCGGACTATGGCTACACCTTC CASGLVPDYGYTF TRBV12-5 NA TRBJ1-2 NA
TGTGCCAATTCCCGGGATACTCCTTCGAACACTGAAGCTTTCTTT CANSRDTPSNTEAFF TRBV28 NA TRBJ1-1 NA
TGCGCCAGCAGCAAGGGGACAGGCCCTGGAAACACCATATATTTT CASSKGTGPGNTIYF TRBV5-1 TRBD1 TRBJ1-3 NA
TGTGCCAGCAGCCCGAGCGGGAGTGGGCAGCCCCAGCATTTT CASSPSGSGQPQHF TRBV11-3 NA TRBJ1-5 NA
TGTGCCAGCAGGATGGTTTCAAGGGGCCCCACCGGGGAGCTGTTTTTT CASRMVSRGPTGELFF TRBV2 NA TRBJ2-2 NA
TGTGCCAGCAGTTTATTCGCAATCACAGGGGATCATGGCTACACCTTC CASSLFAITGDHGYTF TRBV28 TRBD1 TRBJ1-2 NA
TGTGCCAGTAGTAACGGACAGGGGTGGCAGCCCCAGCATTTT CASSNGQGWQPQHF TRBV19 TRBD1 TRBJ1-5 NA
TGTGCCACCAGCAGTAGCGGGCCCCTGGGGCAGTACTTC CATSSSGPLGQYF TRBV15 TRBD2 TRBJ2-7 once
TGCGCCAGCAGCCCAAATAGCGGGAGAGTAGTTTACAATGAGCAGTTCTTC CASSPNSGRVVYNEQFF TRBV5-1 TRBD2 TRBJ2-1 NA
TGTGCCAGCAGTCGCGGCGGGACAGGGGACTATGGCTACACCTTC CASSRGGTGDYGYTF TRBV27 TRBD1 TRBJ1-2 NA
TGTGCCAGCAGCTCCAAACAGGGGGCGAACACTGAAGCTTTCTTT CASSSKQGANTEAFF TRBV7-8 TRBD1 TRBJ1-1 NA
TGCGCCAGCAGCCATGCGGGGGTCTTGCAGTATTTT CASSHAGVLQYF TRBV4-1 TRBD2 TRBJ2-3 NA
TGTGCCAGCAGTTACTCGGCGGCTGTTAACACTGAAGCTTTCTTT CASSYSAAVNTEAFF TRBV6-5 NA TRBJ1-1 NA
TGTGCCATCAGTGAGGGTAGCGGGGGCGCAGATACGCAGTATTTT CAISEGSGGADTQYF TRBV10-3 TRBD2 TRBJ2-3 NA
TGTGCCTGGAGTGGGACAGGTCCCTACGAGCAGTACTTC CAWSGTGPYEQYF TRBV30 TRBD1 TRBJ2-7 NA
TGTGCCACCAGCAGAGGCTTTTCAGACTATTGGAATGAGCAGTTCTTC CATSRGFSDYWNEQFF TRBV15 NA TRBJ2-1 once
TGCGCCAGCAGCCGAGCGGATTACACAGATACGCAGTATTTT CASSRADYTDTQYF TRBV10-2 NA TRBJ2-3 NA
TGTGCCAGCAGAACACAATACAGGGGTCAGGGCACTGAAGCTTTCTTT CASRTQYRGQGTEAFF TRBV6-6 TRBD1 TRBJ1-1 NA
TGTGCCATCACATCCGGGACAGGGTACACCTTC CAITSGTGYTF TRBV10-3 TRBD1 TRBJ1-2 NA
TGTGCCAGCAGCTTGGAGGGGGCGGGCGAGCAGTACTTC CASSLEGAGEQYF TRBV11-2 NA TRBJ2-7 NA
TGTGCCAGTAGTATAGGAGGGAGGCCTAATTTT CASSIGGRPNF TRBV19 NA TRBJ1-3 NA